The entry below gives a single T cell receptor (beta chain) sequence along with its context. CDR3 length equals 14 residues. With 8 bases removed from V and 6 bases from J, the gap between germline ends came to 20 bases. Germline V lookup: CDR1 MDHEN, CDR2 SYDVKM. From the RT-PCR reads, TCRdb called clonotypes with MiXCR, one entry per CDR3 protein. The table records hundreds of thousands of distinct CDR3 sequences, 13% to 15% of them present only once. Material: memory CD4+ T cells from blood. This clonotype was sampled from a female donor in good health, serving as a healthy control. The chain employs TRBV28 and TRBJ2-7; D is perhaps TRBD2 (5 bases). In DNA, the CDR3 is TGTGCCAGCCACGGGATTGGTAAGGGCATCGAGCAGTACTTC. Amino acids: CASHGIGKGIEQYF.